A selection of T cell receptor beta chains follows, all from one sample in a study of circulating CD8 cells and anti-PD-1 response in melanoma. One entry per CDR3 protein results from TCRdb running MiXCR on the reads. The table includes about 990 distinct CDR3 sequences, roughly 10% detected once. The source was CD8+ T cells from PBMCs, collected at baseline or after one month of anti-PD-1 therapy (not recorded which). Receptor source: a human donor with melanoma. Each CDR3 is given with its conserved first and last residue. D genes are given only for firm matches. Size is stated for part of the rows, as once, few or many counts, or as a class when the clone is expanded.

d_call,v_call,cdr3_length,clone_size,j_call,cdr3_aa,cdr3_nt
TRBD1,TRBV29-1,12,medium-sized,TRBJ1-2,CSALQGVHGYTF,TGCAGCGCCCTACAGGGGGTCCATGGCTACACCTTC
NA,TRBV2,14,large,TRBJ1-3,CASSDDLSGNTIYF,TGTGCCAGCAGTGACGACCTCTCTGGAAACACCATATATTTT
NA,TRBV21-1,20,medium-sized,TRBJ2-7,CASSKEGLAGGPGSPREQYF,TGTGCCAGCAGCAAAGAAGGGCTAGCGGGGGGCCCCGGATCCCCGCGGGAGCAGTACTTC
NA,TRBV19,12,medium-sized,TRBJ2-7,CASSISGLEQYF,TGTGCCAGTAGTATCTCAGGGCTCGAGCAGTACTTC
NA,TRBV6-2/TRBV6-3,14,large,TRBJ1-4,CASSDGPGNEKLFF,TGTGCCAGCAGTGACGGTCCAGGGAATGAAAAACTGTTTTTT
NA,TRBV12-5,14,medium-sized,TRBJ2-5,CASGSEWTQETQYF,TGTGCTAGTGGCTCCGAGTGGACCCAAGAGACCCAGTACTTC
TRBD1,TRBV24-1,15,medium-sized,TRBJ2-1,CATSDFRDRGGEQFF,TGTGCCACCAGTGATTTCCGGGACAGGGGTGGTGAGCAGTTCTTC
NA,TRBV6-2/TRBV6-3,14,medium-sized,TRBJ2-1,CASSLGGPYNEQFF,TGTGCCAGCAGCCTCGGGGGCCCTTACAATGAGCAGTTCTTC
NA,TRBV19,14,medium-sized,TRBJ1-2,CASSIISYNYGYTF,TGTGCCAGTAGTATTATCAGTTATAACTATGGCTACACCTTC
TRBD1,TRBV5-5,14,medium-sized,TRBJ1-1,CASSFGQGDTEAFF,TGTGCCAGCAGCTTCGGACAGGGGGACACTGAAGCTTTCTTT
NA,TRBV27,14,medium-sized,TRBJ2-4,CASSLSGAKNIQYF,TGTGCCAGCAGTTTGTCGGGGGCCAAAAACATTCAGTACTTC
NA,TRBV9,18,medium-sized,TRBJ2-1,CASSPRGGGAYGPPEQFF,TGTGCCAGCAGCCCCCGGGGAGGGGGCGCATACGGCCCTCCGGAGCAGTTCTTC
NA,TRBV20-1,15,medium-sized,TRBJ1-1,CSAPGRGDRYTEAFF,TGCAGTGCACCTGGACGGGGGGATCGGTACACTGAAGCTTTCTTT
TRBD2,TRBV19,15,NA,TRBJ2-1,CASSFWAGDYNEQFF,TGTGCCAGTAGTTTTTGGGCGGGGGACTACAATGAGCAGTTCTTC
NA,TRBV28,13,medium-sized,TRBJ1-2,CASSLHVGYGYTF,TGTGCCAGCAGTTTACACGTGGGGTATGGCTACACCTTC
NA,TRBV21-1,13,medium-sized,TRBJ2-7,CASSKGLAYEQYF,TGTGCCAGCAGCAAAGGATTAGCCTACGAGCAGTACTTC
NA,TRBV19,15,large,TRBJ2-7,CASSPHSSFSYEQYF,TGTGCCAGTAGTCCTCACAGCTCTTTCTCCTACGAGCAGTACTTC
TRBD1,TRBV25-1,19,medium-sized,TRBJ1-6,CASSPHPGDSNSYNSPLHF,TGTGCCAGCAGTCCCCACCCTGGGGACAGTAATTCCTATAATTCACCCCTCCACTTT
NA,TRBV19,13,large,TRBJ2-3,CASSIRVWDTQYF,TGTGCCAGTAGTATAAGGGTTTGGGATACGCAGTATTTT
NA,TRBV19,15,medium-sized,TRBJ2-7,CASSPRKGGLNEQYF,TGTGCCAGTAGTCCCCGGAAGGGCGGGTTGAACGAGCAGTACTTC
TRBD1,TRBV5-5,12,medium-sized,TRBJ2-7,CASNQDRAEQYF,TGTGCCAGCAACCAAGACAGGGCAGAGCAGTACTTC
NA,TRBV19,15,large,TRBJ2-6,CASMEGEAGANVLTF,TGTGCCAGTATGGAGGGGGAGGCTGGGGCCAACGTCCTGACTTTC
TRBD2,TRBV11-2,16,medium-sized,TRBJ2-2,CASSPVQRENTGELFF,TGTGCCAGCAGCCCGGTACAGCGGGAGAACACCGGGGAGCTGTTTTTT
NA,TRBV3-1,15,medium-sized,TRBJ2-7,CASSQDGGTPYEQYF,TGTGCCAGCAGCCAAGATGGCGGGACACCTTACGAGCAGTACTTC
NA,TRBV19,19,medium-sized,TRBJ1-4,CASTPDPLTGFIANEKLFF,TGTGCCAGTACCCCCGACCCGCTGACAGGTTTTATAGCTAATGAAAAACTGTTTTTT
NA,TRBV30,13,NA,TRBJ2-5,CAWRGQGWETQYF,TGTGCCTGGAGGGGGCAGGGTTGGGAGACCCAGTACTTC
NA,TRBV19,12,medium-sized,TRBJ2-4,CASRDPKNIQYF,TGTGCCAGTAGGGACCCTAAAAACATTCAGTACTTC
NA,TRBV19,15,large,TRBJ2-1,CASSIVTGPYNEQFF,TGTGCCAGTAGTATAGTTACAGGTCCATACAATGAGCAGTTCTTC
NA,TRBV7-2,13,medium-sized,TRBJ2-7,CASSLQSSYEQYF,TGTGCCAGCAGCTTACAGTCCTCCTACGAGCAGTACTTC
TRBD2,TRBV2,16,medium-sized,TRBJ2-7,CASSQRLAGHSYEQYF,TGTGCCAGCAGTCAGAGACTAGCGGGGCACTCCTACGAGCAGTACTTC
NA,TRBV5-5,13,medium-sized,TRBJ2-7,CASSFGAAYEQYF,TGTGCCAGCAGCTTTGGGGCAGCCTACGAGCAGTACTTC
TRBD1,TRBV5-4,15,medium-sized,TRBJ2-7,CASSFVGTGEDEQYF,TGTGCCAGCAGCTTCGTGGGGACAGGGGAGGACGAGCAGTACTTC
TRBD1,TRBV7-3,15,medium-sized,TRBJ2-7,CASSLWGQGIYEQYF,TGTGCCAGCAGCTTGTGGGGACAGGGGATTTACGAGCAGTACTTC
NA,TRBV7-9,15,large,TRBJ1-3,CASSFAGAQGNTIYF,TGTGCCAGCAGCTTCGCAGGGGCCCAGGGAAACACCATATATTTT
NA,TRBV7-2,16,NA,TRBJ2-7,CASSRRQGKYSYEQYF,TGTGCCAGCAGCCGCCGGCAGGGCAAATACTCCTACGAGCAGTACTTC
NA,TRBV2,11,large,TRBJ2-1,CASWDRHEQFF,TGTGCCAGCTGGGACCGACATGAGCAGTTCTTC
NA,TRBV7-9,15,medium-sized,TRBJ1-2,CASSPPMAENYGYTF,TGTGCCAGCAGCCCGCCTATGGCAGAAAACTATGGCTACACCTTC
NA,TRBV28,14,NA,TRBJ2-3,CASDPGFGTDTQYF,TGTGCCAGTGACCCGGGATTCGGCACAGATACGCAGTATTTT
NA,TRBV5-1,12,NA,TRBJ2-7,CASSGLSYEQYF,TGCGCCAGCAGCGGGCTCTCCTACGAGCAGTACTTC
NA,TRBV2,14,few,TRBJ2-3,CASSEGRSTDTQYF,TGTGCCAGCAGTGAAGGGCGGAGCACAGATACGCAGTATTTT
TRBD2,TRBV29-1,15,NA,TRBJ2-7,CTTRGASGTLYEQYF,TGCACCACCCGCGGGGCTAGCGGGACCTTATACGAGCAGTACTTC
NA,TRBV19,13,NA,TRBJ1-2,CASSISGDYGYTF,TGTGCCAGTAGTATATCAGGGGATTATGGCTACACCTTC
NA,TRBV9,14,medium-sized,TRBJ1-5,CASSTTGSNQPQHF,TGTGCCAGCAGCACGACAGGAAGCAATCAGCCCCAGCATTTT
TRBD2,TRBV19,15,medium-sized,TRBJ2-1,CASSISLAGDNEQFF,TGTGCCAGTAGTATTTCACTAGCGGGGGACAATGAGCAGTTCTTC
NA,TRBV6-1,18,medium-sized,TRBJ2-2,CASSEATFWTANTGELFF,TGTGCCAGCAGTGAAGCGACATTCTGGACAGCGAACACCGGGGAGCTGTTTTTT
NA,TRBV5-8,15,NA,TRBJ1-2,CASSLVSTGPHGYTF,TGTGCCAGCAGCTTGGTGTCGACAGGACCGCATGGCTACACCTTC
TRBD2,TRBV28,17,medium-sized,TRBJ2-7,CASSTSRASGGTYEQYF,TGTGCCAGCAGCACTAGTAGAGCTAGCGGGGGGACCTACGAGCAGTACTTC
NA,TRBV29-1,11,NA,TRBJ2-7,CSVHLQKEQYF,TGCAGCGTTCATCTCCAAAAAGAGCAGTACTTC
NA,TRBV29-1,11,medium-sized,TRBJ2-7,CSVVVRAGQYF,TGCAGCGTTGTTGTGCGGGCAGGGCAGTACTTC
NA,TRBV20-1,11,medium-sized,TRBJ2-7,CSAKSSYEQYF,TGCAGTGCTAAGTCAAGCTACGAGCAGTACTTC
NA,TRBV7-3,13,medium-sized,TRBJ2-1,CASSLTIDNEQFF,TGTGCCAGCAGCCTCACGATCGACAATGAGCAGTTCTTC
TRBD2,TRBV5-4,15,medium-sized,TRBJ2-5,CASSLYVTSEETQYF,TGTGCCAGCAGCTTGTATGTAACTAGCGAGGAGACCCAGTACTTC
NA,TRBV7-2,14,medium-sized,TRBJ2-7,CASSLGATGYEQYF,TGTGCCAGCAGCTTAGGTGCCACGGGCTACGAGCAGTACTTC
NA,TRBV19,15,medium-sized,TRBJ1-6,CASSMARAYNSPLHF,TGTGCCAGTAGTATGGCTAGAGCCTATAATTCACCCCTCCACTTT
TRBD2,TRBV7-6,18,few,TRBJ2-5,CASSLFPGLAGEKETQYF,TGTGCCAGCAGCTTATTTCCGGGACTAGCGGGGGAAAAAGAGACCCAGTACTTC
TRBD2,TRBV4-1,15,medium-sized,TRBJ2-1,CASSQGTSGDNEQFF,TGCGCCAGCAGCCAGGGGACTAGCGGGGACAATGAGCAGTTCTTC
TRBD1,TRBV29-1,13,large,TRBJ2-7,CSVELDRGWEQYF,TGCAGCGTTGAATTGGACAGGGGGTGGGAGCAGTACTTC
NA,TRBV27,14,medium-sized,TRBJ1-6,CASSWSGGESPLHF,TGTGCCAGCAGTTGGAGCGGGGGGGAGTCACCCCTCCACTTT
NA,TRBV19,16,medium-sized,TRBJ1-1,CASTNLRGGQNTEAFF,TGTGCCAGTACGAATTTACGCGGGGGGCAAAACACTGAAGCTTTCTTT